This T cell receptor (beta chain) was sequenced for a study of blood T cells in healthy people across ages. Alongside a J-beta primer mix, a sample-barcoded 5' primer served in a second PCR lasting about 7 to 12 cycles. TCRdb reprocessed the 5' RACE reads via MiXCR and lists one record per CDR3 protein. The top ten clones hold roughly a fifth of a sample with fewer than 1 million distinct CDR3 sequences, roughly 44% of them seen once. V trimming: 5 bases; J trimming: 7 bases; junction bases outside the gene matches: 14. Germline lookup yields CDR1 SGHVS and CDR2 FQNEAQ. The CDR3 contains 17 residues.

The sequence was obtained from a man aged 60 to 69 in good health. The genes are TRBV7-8 and TRBJ2-1; 10 positions agree with TRBD1. Sequenced: blood. Here the CDR3 reads CASSPGQGKVGRNEQFF. CDR3 DNA sequence: TGTGCCAGCAGCCCGGGACAGGGGAAGGTTGGGAGGAATGAGCAGTTCTTC.